This entry lists 17 T cell receptor beta chains sequenced from one sample in a study of shared clonotypes between healthy human individuals. Naive-designated CD8 cells lacked CD45RO, were positively enriched for CCR7, and omitted terminally differentiated effector memory CD45RA+ cells. Produced via immunoSEQ multiplex PCR; TCRdb's table is partial and in-frame only. This sample has 2 million to 2.5 million clones; about 95% occur once, and the top ten carry 0.85% to 1.3%. The sequencing sample was made of naive CD8+ T cells sorted from blood. Source of these receptors: a man in his late teens or twenties in good health.

As DNA, the CDR3 is TGTGCCAGCAGCATCGGGTCGAGTACTGAAGCTTTCTTT. It translates to CASSIGSSTEAFF. The rearrangement joins TRBV5-6 to TRBJ1-1; no clear D. The CDR3 is 13 residues long. Between the trimmed V and J ends, which lost 4 bases and 5 bases, there was a span of 12 bases. Germline CDR1 and CDR2: SGHDT and YYEEEE.

The gene calls are TRBV15 and TRBJ2-5; maybe TRBD1 (6 bases). V lost 0 bases to trimming and J lost 0 bases, with 20 bases between them. Germline lookup yields CDR1 LNHNV and CDR2 YYDKDF (reference sequence). This CDR3 comprises 19 residues. The CDR3 bases are TGTGCCACCAGCAGAGATTGGGGGTTGGACAGTAGGAACCAAGAGACCCAGTACTTC. Its protein product is CATSRDWGLDSRNQETQYF.

The V and J genes are TRBV28 and TRBJ2-7; 7 bases are a match to TRBD1. The CDR3 has 14 residues. CDR1 MDHEN and CDR2 SYDVKM come from the germline V gene. Trimming removed 5 bases from V and 0 bases from J; junction bases left unmatched: 4. CDR3 bases: TGTGCCAGCAGTGCGGCAGGGGGCTCCTACGAGCAGTACTTC. Translating it yields CASSAAGGSYEQYF.

J is TRBJ2-7 and V is TRBV28; 9 bases match TRBD1. This CDR3 contains 15 residues. V gave up 8 bases and J gave up 4 bases; unmatched junction bases: 12. The V gene's germline CDR1 is MDHEN and CDR2 SYDVKM. The CDR3 sequence: CASRGRGQGFYEQYF. The CDR3 bases are TGTGCCAGCCGGGGGAGGGGACAGGGTTTTTACGAGCAGTACTTC.

The chain combines TRBV7-2 with TRBJ2-7; TRBD1 matches at 7 bases. The germline V gene has CDR1 SGHTA and CDR2 FQGNSA. The CDR3 covers 13 residues. After removal of 5 bases from V and 5 bases from J, the junction contained 6 bases not matched to a gene. The CDR3 reads CASSIFTGDEQYF. CDR3 nucleotides: TGTGCCAGCAGCATCTTCACAGGGGACGAGCAGTACTTC.

V is TRBV6-5 and J is TRBJ2-7; TRBD1 matches 9 bases. V gave up 6 bases and J gave up 2 bases; unmatched junction bases: 8. This CDR3 comprises 15 residues. Germline V gene lookup returns CDR1 MNHEY and CDR2 SVGAGI. The CDR3 nucleotides read TGTGCCAGCAGCCCGATAGGACAGGGGCCCTACGAGCAGTACTTC. Its protein is CASSPIGQGPYEQYF.

Notes on this clone: Other DNA sequences in this sample translate to the same CDR3. V usage is TRBV6-5 and J usage is TRBJ2-1; possible D gene TRBD2, 6 bases. This CDR3 has 14 amino acids. The V gene's germline CDR1 is MNHEY and CDR2 SVGAGI. Deletions cut 0 bases from V and 5 bases from J, with 8 bases between. CDR3 in DNA: TGTGCCAGCAGTTACTCGGGGGAGGACAATGAGCAGTTCTTC. It codes for CASSYSGEDNEQFF.

The V and J genes are TRBV4-1 and TRBJ1-1, with TRBD1 as a possible D gene (5 bases). CDR1 MGHRA and CDR2 YSYEKL come from the germline V gene. Between the trimmed V and J ends, which lost 1 base and 8 bases, there was a span of 14 bases. This CDR3 has 14 residues. As DNA, the CDR3 is TGCGCCAGCAGCCAAGCCGGCAGAGGGGCGGAAGCTTTCTTT. It codes for CASSQAGRGAEAFF.

The V call is TRBV14, the J call TRBJ2-6; 8 bases fit TRBD1. Losses at the gene ends were 4 bases for V and 2 bases for J; bases not matched to a gene: 7. The CDR3 runs to 17 residues. CDR1 is SGHDN and CDR2 is FVKESK in the germline V gene. In DNA, the CDR3 is TGTGCCAGCAGCCGAGGGGCAGGGGGCACTGGGGCCAACGTCCTGACTTTC. Its protein product is CASSRGAGGTGANVLTF.

This chain links TRBV5-6 with TRBJ2-3, with a tentative D call TRBD1 (6 bases). With 2 bases removed from V and 2 bases from J, the gap between germline ends came to 15 bases. Germline lookup yields CDR1 SGHDT and CDR2 YYEEEE. The CDR3 is 16 residues long. The CDR3 loop is CASSLYWRQDTDTQYF. For the CDR3, the DNA is TGTGCCAGCAGCTTATATTGGAGACAGGACACAGATACGCAGTATTTT.

In nucleotides, the CDR3 is TGTGCCAGCAGTTTAGAAACAGGCTCAGCCTTTAGCTCACCCCTCCACTTT. It is translated as CASSLETGSAFSSPLHF. The chain joins TRBV28 to TRBJ1-6; D may be TRBD1 (5 bases). Trimming left V 2 bases short and J 10 bases short, with 21 bases between. Germline CDR1 and CDR2: MDHEN and SYDVKM. This CDR3 has 17 residues.

The rearrangement links TRBV7-8 to TRBJ2-5, with 12 bases aligning to TRBD2. The germline V gene has CDR1 SGHVS and CDR2 FQNEAQ. The CDR3 is 20 amino acids. V shed 1 base and J 0 bases; nucleotides not matched to a gene: 12. CDR3 amino acids: CASSLGGRGTSGLYQETQYF. In nucleotides, the CDR3 is TGTGCCAGCAGCTTAGGGGGTCGTGGGACTAGCGGGCTGTACCAAGAGACCCAGTACTTC.

The chain employs TRBV4-2 and TRBJ2-7; D perhaps matches TRBD2 (5 bases). This CDR3 region has 15 residues. The germline gives CDR1 LGHNA, CDR2 YNFKEQ. V lost 4 bases to trimming and J lost 0 bases, with 13 bases between them. CDR3 DNA: TGTGCCAGCAGCCTCGAATCAGCGGCCTCCTACGAGCAGTACTTC. This gives the protein CASSLESAASYEQYF.

V and J are TRBV4-1 and TRBJ1-2; 8 positions match TRBD1. V lost 0 bases, J lost 5 bases, and 5 bases stayed unmatched. Germline lookup yields CDR1 MGHRA and CDR2 YSYEKL. This CDR3 has 15 residues. In nucleotides, the CDR3 is TGCGCCAGCAGCCAAGATCAGGGGGCTTGGTATGGCTACACCTTC. Amino acids: CASSQDQGAWYGYTF.

The chain links TRBV7-9 to TRBJ1-2; perhaps TRBD1 as D (5 bases). Germline V gene data show CDR1 as SEHNR and CDR2 as FQNEAQ (reference sequence). V lost 5 bases and J 3 bases, leaving 13 bases between the germline ends. There are 14 residues in the CDR3. The chain's CDR3 is CASSNRDGDYGYTF. CDR3 nucleotide sequence: TGTGCCAGCAGCAACCGGGACGGAGACTATGGCTACACCTTC. Looking up the rest from reference TRBV7-9 and TRBJ1-2 gives the full variable domain: DTGVSQNPRHKITKRGQNVTFRCDPISEHNRLYWYRQTLGQGPEFLTYFQNEAQLEKSRLLSDRFSAERPKGSFSTLEIQRTEQGDSAMYLCASSNRDGDYGYTFGSGTRLTVV.

This sequence joins TRBV7-9 and TRBJ1-2; no clear D gene. V lost 5 bases, J lost 1 base, and 2 bases lay in between. Per the germline V gene, CDR1 is SEHNR and CDR2 is FQNEAQ (reference sequence). The CDR3 loop spans 11 amino acids. CDR3: CASSNNYGYTF. The CDR3 DNA follows: TGTGCCAGCAGCAATAACTATGGCTACACCTTC.

The chain couples TRBV28 to TRBJ1-5, with D perhaps TRBD1 (5 bases). Per the germline V gene, CDR1 is MDHEN and CDR2 is SYDVKM. V was cut by 5 bases and J by 5 bases, with 13 bases left in between. The length of the CDR3 is 14 residues. Here the CDR3 reads CASSITGSHQPQHF. CDR3 nucleotides: TGTGCCAGCAGTATCACAGGCTCTCATCAGCCCCAGCATTTT.